These 31 T cell receptor beta chains came from one sample sequenced in a study of T cell repertoires in cytomegalovirus infection. TCRdb redid the calling of the reads with MiXCR, one entry per CDR3 protein. The table shows fewer than 200,000 distinct CDR3 sequences, with nearly 9.5% occurring only once. Sample: PBMCs. The receptors stem from a human donor in good health (CMV status not recorded). Some clones in this sample may be carry-over from other donors' samples.

This clonotype was counted ten times or more. The rearrangement links TRBV7-9 to TRBJ2-5; D uncertain. Per germline, CDR1 SEHNR and CDR2 FQNEAQ (reference sequence). This CDR3 region has 13 residues. V was shortened by 2 bases and J by 4 bases, with 8 bases between the two germline ends. CDR3 loop: CASSLRSGETQYF. The CDR3 coding sequence is TGTGCCAGCAGCTTACGGTCGGGAGAGACCCAGTACTTC.

This clonotype has at least ten counts. The chain links TRBV7-2 to TRBJ1-5; no firm D call. The CDR3 spans 12 residues. Trimming removed 2 bases from V and 11 bases from J, with 10 bases in between. Germline V gene data show CDR1 as SGHTA and CDR2 as FQGNSA. The CDR3 region is CASSLLGFSQHF. CDR3 nucleotides: TGTGCCAGCAGCTTATTAGGCTTTTCCCAGCATTTT.

This clonotype showed up many times. V usage is TRBV2 and J usage is TRBJ1-4; TRBD1 matches 9 bases. J lost 8 bases, V lost 3 bases, and 7 bases had no gene match. The germline CDR1 and CDR2 sequences are SNHLY and FYNNEI. The CDR3 contains 15 residues. DNA for the CDR3: TGTGCCAGCAGTGAGAGTGGGACAGGGAACGAAAAACTGTTTTTT. Translated: CASSESGTGNEKLFF.

This clonotype was counted at least ten times. This rearrangement joins TRBV7-2 to TRBJ2-1, with TRBD2 matching 12 bases. From germline, CDR1 is SGHTA and CDR2 FQGNSA. The J segment lost 3 bases and the V segment lost 5 bases, leaving 5 bases of the junction unmatched. This CDR3 region has 16 residues. CDR3 protein: CASSKEGLAGYNEQFF. CDR3 nucleotides: TGTGCCAGCAGCAAAGAGGGACTAGCGGGCTACAATGAGCAGTTCTTC.

The table lists this clonotype with a few counts. This chain connects TRBV2 to TRBJ1-6, with D maybe TRBD1 (5 bases). The CDR3 consists of 15 residues. Between the trimmed V and J ends, which lost 5 bases and 8 bases, there was a span of 16 bases. Germline V lookup: CDR1 SNHLY, CDR2 FYNNEI. The CDR3 DNA reads TGTGCCAGCAGTCCTGACACGGGGCGAGATTCACCCCTCCACTTT. Encoded protein: CASSPDTGRDSPLHF. Looking up the rest from reference TRBV2 and TRBJ1-6 gives the full variable domain: EPEVTQTPSHQVTQMGQEVILRCVPISNHLYFYWYRQILGQKVEFLVSFYNNEISEKSEIFDDQFSVERPDGSNFTLKIRSTKLEDSAMYFCASSPDTGRDSPLHFGNGTRLTVT.

This clonotype was seen more than once but under ten times. V gene TRBV19 combines with J gene TRBJ2-1; a possible D gene is TRBD1 (5 bases). Per the germline V gene, CDR1 is LNHDA and CDR2 is SQIVND (reference sequence). Deletions cut 7 bases from V and 1 base from J, with 11 bases between. CDR3 length: 14 residues. As DNA, the CDR3 is TGTGCCAGTACCCCCGACAGTTCCTACAATGAGCAGTTCTTC. Amino acid sequence: CASTPDSSYNEQFF.

The chain uses TRBV20-1 and TRBJ2-2, with D possibly being TRBD2 (7 bases). The CDR3 covers 17 residues. Germline CDR1 DFQATT, CDR2 SNEGSKA (reference sequence). Trimming took off 1 base at V and 0 bases at J, with 15 bases between the two ends. CDR3 in amino acids: CSARGPGGGANTGELFF. CDR3 bases: TGCAGTGCTAGAGGGCCGGGGGGCGGAGCGAACACCGGGGAGCTGTTTTTT.

This clonotype was seen repeatedly, ten times or more. The chain combines TRBV20-1 with TRBJ1-6; 7 nucleotides agree with TRBD1. CDR3 length: 18 residues. Germline V CDR1 and CDR2: DFQATT, SNEGSKA (reference sequence). With V trimmed by 0 bases and J by 0 bases, 8 bases remained unmatched. The CDR3 nucleotides are TGCAGTGCTAGAGAATACAGGGGCGGGAGCTCCTATAATTCACCCCTCCACTTT. It translates to CSAREYRGGSSYNSPLHF.

The table lists this clonotype with a few counts. This chain joins TRBV20-1 and TRBJ2-5, with 9 bases aligning to TRBD2. Germline CDR1 reads DFQATT; CDR2 reads SNEGSKA (reference sequence). The CDR3 is 17 amino acids. The J segment lost 0 bases and the V segment lost 1 base, leaving 9 bases of the junction unmatched. The CDR3 region has the DNA TGCAGTGCTAGAGGAGGGGTAGCGGGAGCCCACCAAGAGACCCAGTACTTC. Amino acid sequence: CSARGGVAGAHQETQYF.

V and J are TRBV20-1 and TRBJ2-1, with D hard to call. Looked up from germline, CDR1 is DFQATT and CDR2 is SNEGSKA (reference sequence). The CDR3 has 13 residues. V lost 3 bases and J lost 1, with 7 bases in between. CDR3 amino acids: CSARDTSYNEQFF. CDR3 bases: TGCAGTGCTAGGGATACTTCCTACAATGAGCAGTTCTTC.

As for this clonotype: This may arise from a read error, as a much more abundant clone is one base away. The chain has TRBV6-2 or TRBV6-3 and TRBJ2-7, with a tentative D call TRBD1 (6 bases). The length of the CDR3 is 16 residues. V was pared by 5 bases and J by 0 bases, with 17 bases between. CDR1 is MNHEY, CDR2 SVGEGT, per germline. In nucleotides, the CDR3 is TGTGCCAGCAGTCTGAACAGGGCTTCGAGCTCCTACGAGCAGTACTTC. Translating gives CASSLNRASSSYEQYF.

This clonotype occurred many times. The V gene is TRBV7-2, the J gene TRBJ2-2; tentative D call: TRBD2 (6 bases). The CDR3 has 14 amino acids. CDR1 SGHTA and CDR2 FQGNSA come from the germline V gene. V lost 4 bases, J lost 6 bases, and 12 bases lay in between. CDR3 loop: CASSSNPGAGELFF. The CDR3 DNA is TGTGCCAGCAGCTCAAACCCGGGGGCCGGGGAGCTGTTTTTT. Using reference TRBV7-2 and TRBJ2-2 for the parts outside the CDR3, the full variable domain is GAGVSQSPSNKVTEKGKDVELRCDPISGHTALYWYRQSLGQGLEFLIYFQGNSAPDKSGLPSDRFSAERTGGSVSTLTIQRTQQEDSAVYLCASSSNPGAGELFFGEGSRLTVL.

CDR3 coding DNA: TGTGCCAGCAGCCCCGGACAGGGTGTGAATGAAAAACTGTTTTTT. Its protein product is CASSPGQGVNEKLFF. The chain combines TRBV5-8 with TRBJ1-4, with 8 bases lining up with TRBD1. The CDR3 consists of 15 residues. The trim removed 4 bases at V and 5 bases at J, leaving 7 bases unmatched. The germline V gene has CDR1 SGHTS and CDR2 YDEGEE.

This chain links TRBV6-2 or TRBV6-3 with TRBJ1-2; D not resolved. The germline V gene has CDR1 MNHEY and CDR2 SVGEGT. The CDR3 is 13 residues long. Deletions cut 6 bases from V and 4 bases from J, with 12 bases between. CDR3 sequence (DNA): TGTGCCAGCAGCTACCGGAGCCCCTATGGCTACACCTTC. This sequence encodes CASSYRSPYGYTF.

This clonotype was observed at least ten times. The chain joins TRBV7-2 to TRBJ2-5, with TRBD1 identical over 9 bases. The CDR3 totals 16 residues. J lost 5 bases, V lost 6 bases, and 13 bases had no gene match. Germline V gene lookup returns CDR1 SGHTA and CDR2 FQGNSA. The CDR3: CASSSPFGTGQETQYF. CDR3 sequence (DNA): TGTGCCAGCAGTTCCCCCTTCGGGACAGGGCAGGAGACCCAGTACTTC.

A few counts support this clonotype. The rearrangement joins TRBV20-1 to TRBJ1-6, with 9 nucleotides matching TRBD1. The CDR3 totals 14 residues. Germline CDR1 is DFQATT and CDR2 is SNEGSKA (reference sequence). V shed 0 bases, J shed 8 bases, and the junction held 2 bases outside the gene matches. As DNA, the CDR3 is TGCAGTGCTAGAGAGAACAGGGGGCATTCACCCCTCCACTTT. It yields the protein CSARENRGHSPLHF.

This clonotype was counted at least ten times. The chain links TRBV7-6 to TRBJ2-4; 7 bases match TRBD1. CDR3 length: 17 residues. V was clipped by 5 bases and J by 1 base; unmatched bases: 11. CDR1 and CDR2 from the germline V gene are SGHVS and FNYEAQ. CDR3 region: CASSLSYRGMAKNIQYF. CDR3 nucleotide sequence: TGTGCCAGCAGCCTATCATACAGGGGTATGGCCAAAAACATTCAGTACTTC.

The gene calls are TRBV20-1 and TRBJ2-7, with D perhaps TRBD2 (5 bases). CDR1 is DFQATT and CDR2 is SNEGSKA in the germline V gene (reference sequence). The CDR3 runs to 16 residues. V dropped 3 bases and J dropped 4 bases, with 22 bases sitting between them. The CDR3 coding sequence is TGCAGTGCTAGTATAATAGGCCAGGACTCCTCTTACGAGCAGTACTTC. This translates into CSASIIGQDSSYEQYF.

This clonotype was seen at least ten times. The chain has TRBV7-2 and TRBJ2-5; D not certain. Germline V gene data show CDR1 as SGHTA and CDR2 as FQGNSA. The V gene lost 5 bases and the J gene lost 7 bases, with 11 bases spanning the gap. This CDR3 is 12 amino acids long. The CDR3 protein is CASSPIVGTQYF. The CDR3, as DNA: TGTGCCAGCAGCCCCATTGTGGGGACCCAGTACTTC. The variable domain in full, completed from reference TRBV7-2 and TRBJ2-5, reads GAGVSQSPSNKVTEKGKDVELRCDPISGHTALYWYRQSLGQGLEFLIYFQGNSAPDKSGLPSDRFSAERTGGSVSTLTIQRTQQEDSAVYLCASSPIVGTQYFGPGTRLLVL.

This chain joins TRBV28 and TRBJ1-2, with D perhaps TRBD1 (6 bases). Between the trimmed V and J ends, which lost 6 bases and 4 bases, there was a span of 12 bases. CDR3 length equals 13 residues. Germline V gives CDR1 MDHEN, CDR2 SYDVKM. CDR3 nucleotides: TGTGCCAGCAGCGAGGACAGCCCCTATGGCTACACCTTC. Its protein is CASSEDSPYGYTF.

This clonotype came up a few times. The chain employs TRBV10-3 and TRBJ1-3, with D uncertain. The V gene's germline CDR1 is ENHRY and CDR2 SYGVKD. CDR3 length: 11 residues. Trimming took off 6 bases at V and 5 bases at J, with 5 bases between the two ends. CDR3 region: CAISVRNTIYF. DNA for the CDR3: TGTGCCATCAGCGTCCGAAACACCATATATTTT.

The chain employs TRBV29-1 and TRBJ1-1; D might be TRBD1 (5 bases). Germline CDR1 SQVTM, CDR2 ANQGSEA. The CDR3 totals 13 residues. The ends were cut back, 6 bases at V and 3 bases at J, with 14 bases in the middle. CDR3 sequence: CSVRVQGDTEAFF. The CDR3 coding sequence is TGCAGCGTGCGAGTCCAGGGAGACACTGAAGCTTTCTTT.

This chain uses TRBV7-8 with TRBJ2-5; D is perhaps TRBD1 or TRBD2 (5 bases each). Trimming pared 4 bases from V and 4 bases from J, leaving 19 bases between. The CDR3 runs 16 residues. In germline, CDR1 is SGHVS, CDR2 FQNEAQ. The DNA for the CDR3 is TGTGCCAGCAGCTACTCCGGGACGGCGGCTTCAGAGACCCAGTACTTC. Translation: CASSYSGTAASETQYF.

Concerning this clonotype itself: One junction end does not reproduce the germline sequence, and a read error may be involved. The chain links TRBV6-2 or TRBV6-3 to TRBJ2-2; possible D gene TRBD1, 6 bases. Per germline, CDR1 MNHEY and CDR2 SVGEGT. The CDR3 contains 18 residues. This CDR3 reads CASRYLVRTVENTGELFF. The CDR3 DNA reads TGTGCCAGCAGGTACTTGGTGCGGACAGTGGAGAACACCGGGGAGCTGTTTTTT.

There are many counts of this clonotype. CDR3 region: CASSPPRGANVLTF. The CDR3, as DNA: TGTGCCAGCAGCCCCCCCAGGGGGGCCAACGTCCTGACTTTC. The chain recombines TRBV7-2 with TRBJ2-6; the D is unclear. Trimming left V 5 bases short and J 4 bases short, with 9 bases between. The CDR3 extends over 14 amino acids. Per the germline V gene, CDR1 is SGHTA and CDR2 is FQGNSA.

This clonotype appeared many times. J is TRBJ2-5 and V is TRBV7-2, with TRBD2 as a possible D gene (5 bases). Germline V gene lookup returns CDR1 SGHTA and CDR2 FQGNSA. Trimming stripped 5 bases from V and 7 bases from J, with 17 bases between. This CDR3 contains 14 residues. The CDR3: CASSPPGKRRTQYF. CDR3 coding DNA: TGTGCCAGCAGCCCCCCGGGGAAGCGACGGACCCAGTACTTC.

This clonotype has ten or more counts. The V call is TRBV7-2, the J call TRBJ2-7; 9 bases match TRBD1. The J segment lost 1 base and the V segment lost 3 bases, leaving 4 bases of the junction unmatched. There are 15 residues in the CDR3. The germline gives CDR1 SGHTA, CDR2 FQGNSA. In DNA form, the CDR3 reads TGTGCCAGCAGCTTCTTGGGACAGGGTTCCTACGAGCAGTACTTC. It specifies CASSFLGQGSYEQYF.

Concerning this clonotype itself: A much larger clone sits a single nucleotide away, making a read error possible. The rearrangement uses TRBV7-2 and TRBJ2-2; D possibly corresponds to TRBD2 (5 bases). CDR3 length: 12 amino acids. Looked up from germline, CDR1 is SGHTA and CDR2 is FQGNSA. CDR3 amino acids: CASSLEAGELYF. CDR3 bases: TGTGCCAGCAGCTTAGAAGCCGGGGAGCTGTATTTT.

This clonotype was seen many times. The CDR3 DNA is TGTGCCAGCAGTCCCGGACAGTTCTCTGGGGCCAACGTCCTGACTTTC. This sequence encodes CASSPGQFSGANVLTF. The chain couples TRBV12-3 or TRBV12-4 to TRBJ2-6; D is perhaps TRBD1 (6 bases). Trimming pared 5 bases from V and 0 bases from J, leaving 11 bases between. This CDR3 has 16 residues.

This sequence joins TRBV27 and TRBJ2-7; TRBD1 aligns across 7 bases. The germline gives CDR1 MNHEY, CDR2 SMNVEV (reference sequence). The CDR3 runs 14 residues. With 5 bases clipped from V and 1 base from J, the junction kept 5 bases outside the gene matches. In nucleotides, the CDR3 is TGTGCCAGCAGTCCCCAGACAGGGTCCTACGAGCAGTACTTC. Translation: CASSPQTGSYEQYF.

This clonotype was observed at least ten times. The chain combines TRBV9 with TRBJ2-7, with 9 bases lining up with TRBD1. The V and J ends lost 1 base and 6 bases, in that order; junction bases with no gene match: 14. The germline V gene encodes CDR1 SGDLS and CDR2 YYNGEE. The CDR3 totals 17 residues. This CDR3 reads CASSVHYDPGQGVEQYF. CDR3 bases: TGTGCCAGCAGCGTACACTACGATCCGGGACAGGGTGTCGAGCAGTACTTC.